This paragraph covers one T cell receptor (beta chain) sequence. The antigen is unknown. This entry is derived from a study of shared clonotypes between healthy human individuals. Regarding the study as a whole: Clonotypes shared by all four donors outscored non-shared clonotypes in generation probability. Sampling covered nothing but blood. Tissue TCR repertoires likely differ from those found in blood.

The DNA input per sorted-subset replicate PCR was roughly 0.2 ug, corresponding to 28,000 or so T cell genomes. Source study methods: ImmunoSEQ output lacked quality scores and full-length reads, limiting matched filtering. Data came from immunoSEQ multiplex PCR; TCRdb stores just in-frame clones and leaves some out. V, J and clone size derive from that table, while D and trimming were established from the DNA sequence. This sample has about 2.4 million clones, with over 85% found just once. After removal of 0 bases from V and 6 bases from J, the junction contained 9 bases not matched to a gene. The germline V gene encodes CDR1 SGHRS and CDR2 YFSETQ. The CDR3 covers 15 residues.

The sequencing input was naive CD4+ T cells from PBMCs. Subset specified: CD45RA+ positively selected. This TCR was sampled from a man younger than 30 in good health. Some clones in this sample may be carry-over from other donors' samples. V and J are TRBV5-1 and TRBJ2-7; TRBD1 agrees at 7 bases. The CDR3 coding sequence is TGCGCCAGCAGCTTGGTCCAGGGGGTGGGTCTCGAGCAGTACTTC. Amino acid sequence: CASSLVQGVGLEQYF.